The rows below give T cell receptor beta chains drawn from one sample of a study of blood T cells in healthy people across ages. A single record per CDR3 protein comes from TCRdb applying MiXCR to the 5' RACE reads. The repertoire has around 940,000 distinct CDR3 sequences, roughly 51% of them found once; the top ten carry 20% to 25%. The sequencing input was blood. These receptor sequences come from an older woman in good health. Each CDR3 is given with its conserved first and last residue. The D gene is left open where the match is weak. For some rows the clone size is stated as once, few or many, or as a class when expanded; others skip it.

CDR3 DNA,CDR3 protein,V gene,J gene,D gene,clone size
TGTGCCAGCAGTTACCCTGAAAAGGCGGGACAGGGGACCTACGAGCAGTACTTC,CASSYPEKAGQGTYEQYF,TRBV6-2/TRBV6-3,TRBJ2-7,TRBD1,.
TGTGCCAGCAGTGAACGTGGGACAGGGGTTAACGAGCAGTACTTC,CASSERGTGVNEQYF,TRBV6-1,TRBJ2-7,TRBD1,.
TGCAGCGCAGTAGCGGGAGTTAGCACAGATACGCAGTATTTT,CSAVAGVSTDTQYF,TRBV29-1,TRBJ2-3,TRBD2,few
TGCAGTGCAAACCTCTGGAGCAACAATGAGCAGTTCTTC,CSANLWSNNEQFF,TRBV20-1,TRBJ2-1,.,few
TGTGCCAGCAGCGTAGGTTCCAGTAATGGTGAGCAGTTCTTC,CASSVGSSNGEQFF,TRBV9,TRBJ2-1,.,.
TGTGCCAGCAGTTGGGAAGGACTAGCGGGGATCTACAATGAGCAGTTCTTC,CASSWEGLAGIYNEQFF,TRBV12-3/TRBV12-4,TRBJ2-1,TRBD2,.
TGTGCCAGCAGCTTAGTTCCGGGCATGAACACTGAAGCTTTCTTT,CASSLVPGMNTEAFF,TRBV11-2,TRBJ1-1,.,.
TGTGCCAGCAGCAAATCGGCAGGGGCAGGGGGAGCGACCCAGTACTTC,CASSKSAGAGGATQYF,TRBV7-2,TRBJ2-5,TRBD1,.
TGTGCCAGCAGCCGGGACAGTGGTCTGTCTCGCGAGCAGTACTTC,CASSRDSGLSREQYF,TRBV27,TRBJ2-7,TRBD1,few
TGTGCCATCAGTGAATTACCCGGCGGGGAGCTGTTTTTT,CAISELPGGELFF,TRBV10-3,TRBJ2-2,.,few
TGTGCCAGCAGTGTACTGCGGGGAGAGACCCAGTACTTC,CASSVLRGETQYF,TRBV27,TRBJ2-5,.,few
TGTGCCAGCAGTCGGACAGGGCTGAATGAAAAACTGTTTTTT,CASSRTGLNEKLFF,TRBV2,TRBJ1-4,TRBD1,once
TGCAGCGTTGAGTTGCGGAGCTCCACAGATACGCAGTATTTT,CSVELRSSTDTQYF,TRBV29-1,TRBJ2-3,.,.
TGTGCCAGCAGAAGACAGGGAGGTAGTCCCCTCTCCTACGAGCAGTACTTC,CASRRQGGSPLSYEQYF,TRBV6-1,TRBJ2-7,.,.
TGCGCCAGCAGCTTGGCACTAGCGAGGACAGATACGCAGTATTTT,CASSLALARTDTQYF,TRBV5-1,TRBJ2-3,TRBD2,.
TGCGCCAGCAGCCAAGATTGGCAGTCAAATCAGCCCCAGCATTTT,CASSQDWQSNQPQHF,TRBV4-3,TRBJ1-5,.,few
TGTGCCAGCAGCTTAGTACATTACAATGAGCAGTACTTC,CASSLVHYNEQYF,TRBV13,TRBJ2-7,.,.
TGTGCCAGCAGCGTAGAAGGTGCGGGGACCACAGATACGCAGTATTTT,CASSVEGAGTTDTQYF,TRBV9,TRBJ2-3,.,.
TGTGCCAGCAGCTTAGATAGCGGGCGATCCTACAATGAGCAGTACTTC,CASSLDSGRSYNEQYF,TRBV7-2,TRBJ2-7,TRBD2,.
TGCAGCGTGGAAAAGGGGGACACTGAAGCTTTCTTT,CSVEKGDTEAFF,TRBV29-1,TRBJ1-1,.,.
TGTGCCAGCAGCATTACATTTCTTCCGAGGGGGCGAGGAGAGACCCAGTACTTC,CASSITFLPRGRGETQYF,TRBV5-5,TRBJ2-5,TRBD1,.
TGTGCCAGCAGCTTAAAAGGGCTAGCGGGGTCAAACACCGGGGAGCTGTTTTTT,CASSLKGLAGSNTGELFF,TRBV7-2,TRBJ2-2,TRBD2,few
TGTGCCAGCAGGACACCGGTGTCCTACGAGCAGTACTTC,CASRTPVSYEQYF,TRBV6-5,TRBJ2-7,.,few
TGTGCCACCAGTGATTTTGGACAGACGAACACCGGGGAGCTGTTTTTT,CATSDFGQTNTGELFF,TRBV24-1,TRBJ2-2,.,.
TGTGCCAGCAGCCCCCACCGGGACAGGCCCATGAACACTGAAGCTTTCTTT,CASSPHRDRPMNTEAFF,TRBV7-8,TRBJ1-1,TRBD1,few
TGTGCCAGCAGCCCGGGACTAGCGGGATTCCCCCAGTTCTTC,CASSPGLAGFPQFF,TRBV12-3/TRBV12-4,TRBJ2-1,TRBD2,.
TGCGCCAGCAGCCTGGGGGTTTTGGAAAAACTGTTTTTT,CASSLGVLEKLFF,TRBV4-1,TRBJ1-4,.,.
TGCGCCAGCAGCTTTAGGGGACTAGCGGGATACAATGAGCAGTACTTC,CASSFRGLAGYNEQYF,TRBV5-1,TRBJ2-7,TRBD2,.
TGTGCCAGCAGTACGACAAGCGGGAGTACACACAATGAGCAGTACTTC,CASSTTSGSTHNEQYF,TRBV28,TRBJ2-5,TRBD2,.
TGTGCCAGCAGCTTAGGGGGACTAGCGGGAGGCGGCACAGATACGCAGTATTTT,CASSLGGLAGGGTDTQYF,TRBV7-6,TRBJ2-3,TRBD2,once
TGTGCCAGCAGCTTAGACGCTAGCGCAACCTACGAGCAGTACTTC,CASSLDASATYEQYF,TRBV7-2,TRBJ2-7,.,few
TGTGCCAGCAGCTTAGACCCAGGAGGGGGACAGGGGAACGAGCAGTACTTC,CASSLDPGGGQGNEQYF,TRBV7-9,TRBJ2-7,TRBD1,few
TGTGCCATCAAGGGGGACACCGGGGAGCTGTTTTTT,CAIKGDTGELFF,TRBV10-3,TRBJ2-2,.,.
TGTGCCAGCAGTTCCCGAGGGTTTAGGGTATCCCAGATTTACGAGCAGTACTTC,CASSSRGFRVSQIYEQYF,TRBV27,TRBJ2-7,.,.
TGCAGCGTTGAGAGAAGCAGCTACACCTTC,CSVERSSYTF,TRBV29-1,TRBJ1-2,.,.
TGCAGCGTTGAAGAAACAGACTATGGCTACACCTTC,CSVEETDYGYTF,TRBV29-1,TRBJ1-2,.,.
TGCGCCAGCAGCAGGGACAGGGTTTTTAACAATGAGCAGTTCTTC,CASSRDRVFNNEQFF,TRBV4-1,TRBJ2-1,TRBD1,many
TGTGCCAGCAGCCGGAGGGGGGTAGCGGGAGAGGGTGAGCAGTTCTTC,CASSRRGVAGEGEQFF,TRBV7-2,TRBJ2-1,TRBD2,.
TGCAGCGTTCCGGGACAGGGGGCGGAAGGGTACACCTTC,CSVPGQGAEGYTF,TRBV29-1,TRBJ1-2,TRBD1,.
TGTGCCAGCTCAGACGAGAAATGGGGACAGGGTCGGTCCTACGAGCAGTACTTC,CASSDEKWGQGRSYEQYF,TRBV18,TRBJ2-7,TRBD1,.
TGTACCAGCTCGGACCTCACAGATACGCAGTATTTT,CTSSDLTDTQYF,TRBV9,TRBJ2-3,.,once
TGCGCCAGCAGCCTCAACGGACTAGCGAGAAATGAGCAGTTCTTC,CASSLNGLARNEQFF,TRBV5-1,TRBJ2-1,TRBD2,.
TGCAGCGTTGTCAACAGGGGGGAGACCCAGTACTTC,CSVVNRGETQYF,TRBV29-1,TRBJ2-5,TRBD1,.
TGTGCCACCCACCGACTAGCGGGAGGAGTTGGGAGCTCCTACGAGCAGTACTTC,CATHRLAGGVGSSYEQYF,TRBV28,TRBJ2-7,TRBD2,few
TGTGCCAGCAGTGAACCCTCCACAGGTGGAGAGACCCAGTACTTC,CASSEPSTGGETQYF,TRBV6-5,TRBJ2-5,.,.
TGTGCTAGTGCCCCCGCCCTTCCCGGGAAGCAGTTCTTC,CASAPALPGKQFF,TRBV12-5,TRBJ2-1,.,.
TGTGCCTGGAGTGTGGGAGCAGGGCGCGAGCCCCAGCATTTT,CAWSVGAGREPQHF,TRBV30,TRBJ1-5,.,.